The subject of this entry is one T cell receptor beta chain. It has no known antigen specificity. No clone much larger than this one lies a single base away; base qualities are absent. These data belong to a study of cytomegalovirus exposure and HLA in healthy donors (TCRdb year 2017). Regarding the complete study: An earlier analysis of a few hundred of the donors reported 276 Gb of sequence data and 95 million to 120 million unique TCR beta sequences obtained from about 179 million T cells. Around 300 gigabases of sequencing data and approximately 84 million unique TCR sequences were included in an early release covering several hundred HLA-typed donors. Of the 398 genotyped donors, 70% to 90% were placed in the genetic ancestry cluster associated with self-reported Caucasian donors. The study aimed to test whether signatures of past pathogen exposure could be identified by cataloging public T cell receptors. The study used immunosequencing to profile the T cell repertoires of 666 subjects and linked those repertoires to cytomegalovirus serostatus. Besides the first cohort of around 700 subjects, a separate validation cohort made up of 95 to 150 different subjects was used. To predict cytomegalovirus infection status, the study brought together high-throughput TCR immunosequencing, statistical association of individual TCRs with disease status, and machine learning. To study patterns of TCR occurrence, a later analysis re-analyzed previously published TCR beta repertoires from 666 donors and added high-resolution HLA genotyping. In the later analysis, no new phenotypic data were used to find candidate immune exposures; instead, reliance was placed on TCR beta sequences and their occurrence across donors. To decide whether each TCR beta V gene segment behaved as functional or pseudogenic, an earlier analysis of approximately 600 of the donors relied on high-throughput TCR beta sequencing. Donor age, sex, ethnicity and CMV serostatus were compiled together with the repertoire data. Genome-wide SNP genotypes for about 65% of the 666 donors were used in a later genetic analysis, which treated that subset as a discovery cohort. Every repertoire in the discovery cohort had been generated on one and the same sequencing platform. Both class I and class II loci were covered by HLA typing, at four-digit resolution. The number of donors typed differed by locus, with about 629-630 for A, B, C, DRB1 and DQB1, around 560 for DQA1, approximately 570 for DPA1, and 400 to 490 for DPB1. A handful of DR-DQ haplotypes were handled as single units for association and clustering because linkage in the cohort was strong. Among over 350 genotyped donors of the cohort, an average of approximately 230,000 unique TCR beta nucleotide sequences were sequenced per donor, roughly 20% of them non-productive.

General conclusions and limits of the study: The cohort was sequenced for TCR beta chains only, and without alpha or paired-chain data the features that could be detected were limited. Most TCR sequences were seen in very few donors, while some public TCRs were found in many individuals. In an earlier analysis of fewer than 700 of the donors, most TCR beta V segments appeared in productive rearrangements about 87% or about 30% of the time, broadly matching IMGT annotations. Some IMGT-functional V segments, including TRBV6-2 and TRBV6-3, could not be distinguished by the 87-base-pair reads and were therefore excluded. A total of 150 or so TCR beta chains were listed by the study as associated with cytomegalovirus. In a later analysis, most CMV-associated TCR beta chains were found to appear HLA-restricted, with HLA associations seemingly driven largely by CMV exposure. In a later analysis, the rate of TCR association differed among HLA loci, with DRB1 alleles having the most associated TCRs and HLA-C alleles having the fewest. The presence/absence analyses assumed that sequencing depth was roughly uniform across donors, and that assumption may not be true. A further reported finding was that TCR beta sequences accurately predicted the HLA-A and HLA-B alleles for most subjects in the first cohort. Linkage disequilibrium might explain the correlated functional status among segregating V segments, but an unknown experimental factor could not be excluded. The authors suggested that the approach could potentially be generalized to other disease states and immunological phenotypes. In a later analysis, HLA-associated TCR beta chains were found to be more clonally expanded and to have lower generation probabilities than equally common non-associated chains. For the cohort, immune exposure information was limited to CMV serostatus. HLA typing was unavailable for some donors at each locus, so association tests used only the typed subset. A later genetic analysis reported fewer N-insertions in productive TCRs among donors in an Asian-associated ancestry cluster than the roughly 700-donor mean. Because counts were too low, about 18 rarely observed V segments, including chromosome 9 orphons, were excluded from the earlier analysis of 587 of the donors. In vitro tests confirmed that a few of the cytomegalovirus-associated TCR beta chains recognize cytomegalovirus antigens. Cytomegalovirus status was reported to be diagnosed by the classifier with high specificity and sensitivity in both the original and validation cohorts. According to a later analysis, parvovirus B19, influenza, CMV and Epstein-Barr virus appeared linked to several top co-occurrence clusters. In a later genetic analysis, a missense DCLRE1C variant was associated with V-gene and J-gene trimming of TCR beta chains, and the association was replicated in an independent cohort. In a later analysis, around 17,000 TCR beta sequences were associated with specific HLA alleles at a false discovery rate of 0.05. A cluster of highly shared sequence variants was judged likely to be a technical artifact of the sequencing pipeline. When HLA alleles, especially DR and DQ, strongly co-occurred, TCR associations were difficult to assign to individual alleles.

The cohort consisted of approximately 670 healthy bone marrow donors. All cohort members were sampled while nominally healthy, although unrecorded immune exposures were likely present. The donor was CMV seropositive and was included in the group of 300 or so seropositive cohort members. Each donor provided a peripheral blood sample, and peripheral blood mononuclear cells were used for TCR beta sequencing. Genomic DNA extraction from the blood cell samples was performed with the Qiagen DNeasy Blood Extraction Kit. Receptor libraries were prepared by the immunoSEQ multiplex PCR assay. The multiplex PCR relied on a mix of 60 forward primers for TCR Vbeta segments and 13 reverse primers for TCR Jbeta segments. The CDR3 region of rearranged TCR beta genes was amplified from genomic DNA with a multiplex PCR assay. The amplified TCR beta libraries were sequenced on the Illumina HiSeq System as 87-base-pair reads. In the source study's methods: A later analysis tallied tens of millions of unique TCR beta chains across the approximately 670 repertoires, and approximately 11 million of those chains were shared by two or more donors. Raw reads were error-corrected and collapsed into unique sequences with a nearest-neighbor algorithm that merged closely related sequences to remove PCR and sequencing errors. CDR3 sequences were aligned to IMGT reference sequences to assign V, D and J gene segments. For a sequence to be retained, at least a six-nucleotide match to both a V gene segment and a J gene segment was required. Rearrangements were classified as productive when the CDR3 lacked stop codons and remained in frame with V and J, and all other rearrangements were classified as non-productive. CDR3 was defined by IMGT convention, running from the second conserved V-encoded cysteine to the conserved J-encoded phenylalanine. The earlier analysis of about 590 of the donors excluded sequences that lacked an unambiguous match to a single V gene segment. In an earlier analysis of a few hundred of the donors, a V segment was called functional when productive rearrangements were above 56.7%, and segregating when the standard deviation between donors exceeded 5%. To diagnose cytomegalovirus status from the catalog of TCR beta chain sequences, a statistical classification framework was built. In a later analysis, TCR nucleotide sequences were compared against IMGT/GENE-DB human TR gene sequences so that V and J genes could be assigned. The TCRdist pipeline was used in a later analysis to assign CDR3 sequences and most-parsimonious VDJ recombination scenarios. In a later analysis, each TCR beta chain was defined by its CDR3 amino acid sequence together with its V-gene family, and reads lacking a unique V-gene family were excluded. A later analysis removed several hundred highly shared, low-generation-probability nucleotide sequences to deal with suspected cross-contamination and a sequencing artifact. A later analysis calculated a clonal expansion index for each public chain from normalized within-repertoire ranks of inferred template counts. In a later analysis, generation probabilities were computed using a VDJ recombination model fitted to out-of-frame rearrangements, and the results were checked against IGoR. A later analysis scored TCR-TCR, TCR-HLA and TCR-CMV co-occurrence with hypergeometric tests, applying a repertoire-size bias correction to TCR pairs. A later analysis estimated false discovery rates by permuting HLA or CMV assignments 20 times. In a later analysis, co-occurring TCRs were grouped using DBSCAN, and TCRdist sequence similarity was added for clustering within HLA-allele-positive subsets. Repertoires with fewer than 30,000 or more than 120,000 public chains were left out of co-occurrence clustering, as were about 5 repertoires with anomalous nucleotide sharing. The source is immuneACCESS, and TCRdb retained only in-frame sequences with V and J called. Part of the clones is not carried over; for the studies checked, unresolved V genes explain less than half of this, and the remainder is unexplained. D and trimming were read from the DNA, whereas the V and J calls and clone size are those reported in that table. Here the sample has 150,000 to 250,000 clones; 75% to 90% occur a single time. The ten largest account for over 5% of the sample.

From a lookup of the germline V gene, CDR1 and CDR2 are SGHAT and FQNNGV. The CDR3 spans 13 residues, from the cysteine through the phenylalanine. The read is trimmed to its CDR3 DNA, 39 bases read in frame from base 1. V trim: 4 bases; J trim: 3 bases; unmatched bases: 3. The sample comprised PBMCs. The rearrangement combines TRBV11-2 with TRBJ2-7; the junction holds 7 bases that match TRBD1. This receptor was identified in a woman in her forties or fifties in good health and CMV-seropositive. The base sequence is TGTGCCAGCAGCTCGGGACAGTTCTACGAGCAGTACTTC. This sequence encodes CASSSGQFYEQYF. Here the CDR3 is joined to the reference TRBV11-2 and TRBJ2-7 genes, and the full variable domain is: EAGVAQSPRYKIIEKRQSVAFWCNPISGHATLYWYQQILGQGPKLLIQFQNNGVVDDSQLPKDRFSAERLKGVDSTLKIQPAKLEDSAVYLCASSSGQFYEQYFGPGTRLTVT.